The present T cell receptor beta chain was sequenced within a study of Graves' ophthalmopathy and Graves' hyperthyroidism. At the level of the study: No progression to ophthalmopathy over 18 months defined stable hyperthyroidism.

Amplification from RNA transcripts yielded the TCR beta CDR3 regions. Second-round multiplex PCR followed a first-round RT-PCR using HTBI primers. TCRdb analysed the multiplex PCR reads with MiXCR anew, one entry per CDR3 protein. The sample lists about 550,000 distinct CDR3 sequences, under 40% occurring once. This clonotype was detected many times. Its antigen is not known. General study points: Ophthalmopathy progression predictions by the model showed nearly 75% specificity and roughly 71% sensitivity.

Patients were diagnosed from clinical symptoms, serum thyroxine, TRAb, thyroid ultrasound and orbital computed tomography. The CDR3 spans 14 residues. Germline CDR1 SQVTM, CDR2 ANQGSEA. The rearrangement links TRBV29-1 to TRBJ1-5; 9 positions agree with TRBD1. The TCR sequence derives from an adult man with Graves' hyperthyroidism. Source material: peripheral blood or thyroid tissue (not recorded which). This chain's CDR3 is CRRREDRGPQPQHF. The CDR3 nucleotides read TGCAGAAGAAGGGAGGACAGGGGCCCTCAGCCCCAGCATTTT.